This TCR beta chain was identified during a study of OX40 agonist ivuxolimab in advanced cancers. In the study overall: Among those enrolled, mean age was roughly 55 years (range roughly 23 to 90) and about 82% were male. Study findings and constraints: Partial responders treated at 0.1-3.0 mg/kg exhibited clonal expansion among the lowest measured.

This clone has just a few counts. Its specificity is unknown. The data were produced by immunoSEQ multiplex PCR, yet TCRdb's version contains in-frame clones alone and is incomplete. The table shows 85,000 to 100,000 clones, with roughly 91% occurring only once. The receptor's source is an adult with an advanced solid tumor such as melanoma, head and neck, liver or kidney cancer. The material sequenced was CD4+ or CD8+ T cells sorted from blood, taken in a trial of the OX40 agonist ivuxolimab.

CDR3 loop: CASSYQQGNTEAFF. CDR3 nucleotide sequence: TGTGCCAGCAGTTATCAACAGGGGAACACTGAAGCTTTCTTT. The chain uses TRBV6-5 and TRBJ1-1; a weak D match, TRBD1 (6 bases). Germline CDR1 reads MNHEY; CDR2 reads SVGAGI. The length of the CDR3 is 14 residues. V lost 3 bases, J lost 1 base, and 9 bases lay in between.